Detailed here is one T cell receptor beta chain. Enrolled through a virtual design, the participants were between roughly 18 and 95 years of age and came from 24 US areas. Participant-given clinical history determined each cohort assignment. Sequencing used immunoSEQ multiplex PCR; TCRdb keeps in-frame clones, though not all of them. The sample has 500,000 or so clones, 87% seen once. CDR1 MGHRA and CDR2 YSYEKL come from the germline V gene. The CDR3 is 14 amino acids. V was clipped by 3 bases and J by 9 bases, with 15 bases between them. The sample is drawn from a study of blood T cell repertoires in COVID-19. The wider study: T cells, B-cell-depleted T cells, or PBMCs provided the cDNA or gDNA that served as material.

The receptor's source is a woman aged 18-35 years who had recovered from COVID-19. Sequencing used PBMCs or T cells enriched from blood (not recorded which). V usage is TRBV4-1 and J usage is TRBJ1-5; weak D call: TRBD1 (6 bases). The CDR3 coding sequence is TGCGCCAGCAGCCAGAGGGGGGGTATGAGGCCCCAGCATTTT. The encoded protein is CASSQRGGMRPQHF.